This T cell receptor (beta chain) was obtained from a study of CD4 T cells in relation to SARS-CoV-2 and coronaviruses (dated by TCRdb to about 2021). General notes on the study: Across all 12 patients in the convalescent cohort, the median age was roughly 38 years, with a range of 21 to 72 years. Among the approximately 12 convalescent patients, 8 males and 4 females were included, and two of the subjects were Hispanic. Patient-derived lymphoblastoid cell lines were used to map the HLA restriction of shared crossreactive spike epitopes. Samples from a few pre-COVID donors and the naive versus memory experiments were sequenced with the Adaptive Biotechnologies TCR-sequencing kit; other data were Illumina-based. A different TCR-beta assay, based on Illumina, was used to sequence expansion assays from other donors in the study. The study assessed, at the TCR clonotype level, memory CD4+ T cell crossreactivity between SARS-CoV-2 and common cold coronavirus spike proteins.

Deep-resolution immunoSEQ TCR-beta sequencing was performed on DNA from uncultured naive and memory CD4+ T cells. In the authors' own workflow: Preprocessing removed nonproductive sequences and CDR3s not starting with C, not ending with F or W, or shorter than 7 amino acids. Cultured and uncultured naive and memory CD4+ repertoires were searched for previously identified spike- and CEF-reactive CDR3s. Pairwise Levenshtein distance, computed with the stringdist R package after three terminal residues were trimmed from each end, was used as the measure of CDR3 homology. The table was pulled from immuneACCESS by TCRdb, which kept in-frame rearrangements only. Such tables lose some clones; where checked, under half of the loss comes from unresolved V genes, and the rest has no known cause. Clone size and the V and J calls come from that table; the DNA yielded D and trimming. The sample data list about 37,000 clones, and around nine tenths of these were observed just once. Clones ranked in the top ten supply roughly 10% of the sample.

Note on this clone: Its antigen specificity is not known. Within one base of it there is no much larger clone, and no base qualities were kept.

Study-wide conclusions, independent of this receptor: Significantly weaker SARS-CoV-2-driven expansion was shown by crossreactive clones than by monoreactive clones, consistent with antigenic imprinting. Memory CD4+ clonotypes crossrecognizing SARS-CoV-2 and at least one common cold coronavirus spike were found in approximately 60% of donors. Because the crossreactivity analysis focused on spike protein, crossreactivity against other viral proteins was not assessed. Small numbers of patients and of tested TCRs were a limitation of the study. No donor contributed both pre-pandemic and post-infection samples, which limited tracing the source of pre-existing responses. Naive versus memory sequencing indicated the assay detects memory recall responses rather than primary responses primed during culture.

Naive and memory CD4+ T cells were separated from cryopreserved PBMCs by CD4 enrichment followed by EasySep naive CD4+ T cell enrichment. PBMCs were isolated from leukapheresis product or whole blood by Ficoll-Paque PLUS gradient centrifugation. PBMCs were either cryopreserved at -140°C or used fresh in the expansion assay. The QIAamp Micro DNA Kit was used to extract genomic DNA from the CD4+ T cells. Sequencing input: memory CD4+ T cells from PBMCs. This sample's cell subset or site label indicates: memory (non-naive) CD4+ T cells. The TCR originated in an adult with COVID-19.

CDR3 sequence: CASSLEGISYEQYF. Read as DNA, the sequence is TGCGCCAGCAGCTTGGAGGGCATATCCTACGAGCAGTACTTC. The chain links TRBV5-1 with TRBJ2-7, with no confidently assigned D gene. In the germline V gene, CDR1 corresponds to SGHRS and CDR2 to YFSETQ. Measured from the cysteine to the phenylalanine, the CDR3 is 14 residues long. This entry keeps only the CDR3 DNA: 42 bases, framed from base 1. Trimming costs V 0 bases and J 1 base, and their ends lie 8 bases apart.